These 28 T cell receptor beta chains originate from one sample sequenced in a study of T cell responses to AZD1222 COVID-19 vaccine. Assay used: immunoSEQ multiplex PCR; TCRdb lists only in-frame clones, some missing. This sample has about 190,000 clones, with almost 95% found just once. The sample in question was peripheral blood, obtained on day 0 of AZD1222 vaccination. The receptors stem from an adult in good health.

The chain has TRBV21-1 and TRBJ2-1; the DNA was not used to check the table's D call, TRBD1. TRBV21-1 is classified as a pseudogene. The CDR3 contains 14 residues. CDR3: CAPQACSSYNEQFF. The CDR3 nucleotides are TGTGCGCCACAGGCCTGTAGCTCCTACAATGAGCAGTTCTTC.

The chain links TRBV27 to TRBJ2-2, with unresolved D. The germline V gene encodes CDR1 MNHEY and CDR2 SMNVEV (reference sequence). This CDR3 contains 15 residues. Trimming left V 5 bases short and J 4 bases short, with 14 bases between. The CDR3 loop reads CASSPLTPFTGELFF. The CDR3, as DNA: TGTGCCAGCAGTCCCCTAACACCGTTCACCGGGGAGCTGTTTTTT.

This chain uses TRBV5-4 with TRBJ1-6; a possible D gene is TRBD1 (5 bases). Looked up from germline, CDR1 is SGHNT and CDR2 is YYREEE (reference sequence). V lost 2 bases, J lost 6 bases, and 9 bases lay in between. The CDR3 extends over 14 amino acids. CDR3: CASSFLQGNSPLHF. The DNA for the CDR3 is TGTGCCAGCAGCTTTCTCCAGGGTAATTCACCCCTCCACTTT. Looking up the rest from reference TRBV5-4 and TRBJ1-6 gives the full variable domain: ETGVTQSPTHLIKTRGQQVTLRCSSQSGHNTVSWYQQALGQGPQFIFQYYREEENGRGNFPPRFSGLQFPNYSSELNVNALELDDSALYLCASSFLQGNSPLHFGNGTRLTVT.

The chain recombines TRBV28 with TRBJ1-1, with a possible D match to TRBD1 (6 bases). The V and J ends lost 9 bases and 0 bases respectively, with 17 bases between them. CDR3 length equals 15 residues. Germline-derived CDR1 and CDR2 are MDHEN and SYDVKM. CDR3: CASEGEGSMNTEAFF. In nucleotides, the CDR3 is TGTGCCAGTGAGGGGGAGGGGAGCATGAACACTGAAGCTTTCTTT.

The CDR3 DNA reads as TGCAGCGTTGGGGCAGAGACCCAGTACTTC. Translation: CSVGAETQYF. The V gene is TRBV29-1, the J gene TRBJ2-5, with D hard to call. The germline V gene has CDR1 SQVTM and CDR2 ANQGSEA. The CDR3 is made up of 10 amino acids. Between the trimmed V and J ends, which lost 4 bases and 4 bases, there was a span of 4 bases.

The chain uses TRBV9 and TRBJ1-2; D call uncertain. This CDR3 region has 13 residues. V was clipped by 5 bases and J by 2 bases, with 10 bases between them. Germline CDR1 and CDR2: SGDLS and YYNGEE. CDR3 residues: CASSYQDNYGYTF. CDR3 bases: TGTGCCAGCAGTTATCAGGACAACTATGGCTACACCTTC.

The rearrangement links TRBV11-2 to TRBJ1-1; D gene ambiguous. The CDR3 contains 15 residues. V was trimmed by 1 base and J by 4 bases, leaving 13 bases between them. Germline V gene sequence: CDR1 SGHAT, CDR2 FQNNGV. Here the CDR3 reads CASSLGVLVGTEAFF. Written as DNA, the CDR3 is TGTGCCAGCAGCTTAGGGGTTTTAGTGGGCACTGAAGCTTTCTTT. Complete variable domain (other parts from reference TRBV11-2 and TRBJ1-1): EAGVAQSPRYKIIEKRQSVAFWCNPISGHATLYWYQQILGQGPKLLIQFQNNGVVDDSQLPKDRFSAERLKGVDSTLKIQPAKLEDSAVYLCASSLGVLVGTEAFFGQGTRLTVV.

DNA for the CDR3: TGTGCCAGTAGTATTGGGGTAGCGGGATTGGCTGAGCAGTTCTTC. The encoded protein is CASSIGVAGLAEQFF. The chain couples TRBV19 to TRBJ2-1, with 8 bases identical to TRBD2. This CDR3 region has 15 residues. Per the germline V gene, CDR1 is LNHDA and CDR2 is SQIVND (reference sequence). The trim removed 3 bases at V and 9 bases at J, leaving 10 bases unmatched.

The genes are TRBV24-1 and TRBJ1-1, with unresolved D. The CDR3 contains 14 residues. Germline CDR1 is KGHDR and CDR2 is SFDVKD. The V gene lost 2 bases and the J gene lost 7 bases, with 13 bases spanning the gap. The CDR3 loop is CATSDSHRPVEAFF. The CDR3 DNA is TGTGCCACCAGTGATTCACACCGCCCCGTTGAAGCTTTCTTT.

V is TRBV7-9 and J is TRBJ2-3, with 7 bases lining up with TRBD2. The CDR3 totals 15 residues. With 2 bases clipped from V and 6 bases from J, the junction kept 8 bases outside the gene matches. CDR1 and CDR2 (germline): SEHNR, FQNEAQ (reference sequence). The CDR3 region is CASSLSSGTGDTQYF. The CDR3, as DNA: TGTGCCAGCAGCTTATCTAGCGGAACGGGGGATACGCAGTATTTT.

This clone showed up just once. The V gene is TRBV5-1, the J gene TRBJ1-4; D unresolved. Germline V gene sequence: CDR1 SGHRS, CDR2 YFSETQ. Trimming shortened V by 2 bases and J by 8 bases, and 10 bases separated the two germline ends. The CDR3 totals 13 residues. DNA for the CDR3: TGCGCCAGCAGCTTTCGAGAGAGAGAAAAACTGTTTTTT. This translates into CASSFREREKLFF.

The J gene is TRBJ2-1, the V gene TRBV4-2; TRBD1 matches at 7 bases. The germline V gene has CDR1 LGHNA and CDR2 YNFKEQ. The CDR3 contains 17 residues. After removal of 0 bases from V and 0 bases from J, the junction contained 5 bases not matched to a gene. CDR3: CASSQEQGPRSYNEQFF. DNA of the CDR3: TGTGCCAGCAGCCAAGAACAGGGGCCTCGCTCCTACAATGAGCAGTTCTTC.

The chain joins TRBV2 to TRBJ1-2; D not certain. Trimming left V 1 base short and J 2 bases short, with 11 bases between. Germline assignment: CDR1 SNHLY and CDR2 FYNNEI. The CDR3 is 15 residues long. This CDR3 reads CASSEGWPGNYGYTF. The CDR3 region has the DNA TGTGCCAGCAGTGAAGGGTGGCCGGGAAACTATGGCTACACCTTC.

This chain links TRBV11-1 with TRBJ1-5; D unclear. The length of the CDR3 is 13 residues. V dropped 2 bases and J dropped 6 bases, with 8 bases sitting between them. Germline loops: CDR1 SGHAT, CDR2 FQDESV (reference sequence). CDR3 residues: CASSLRVGQPQHF. The CDR3, as DNA: TGTGCCAGCAGCTTAAGGGTCGGTCAGCCCCAGCATTTT.

The chain combines TRBV20-1 with TRBJ1-2; D uncertain. Between the trimmed V and J ends, which lost 3 bases and 3 bases, there was a span of 8 bases. The CDR3 consists of 12 residues. CDR1 DFQATT and CDR2 SNEGSKA come from the germline V gene (reference sequence). The CDR3 reads CSASGLDYGYTF. CDR3 DNA sequence: TGCAGTGCTAGTGGTCTAGACTATGGCTACACCTTC.

CDR3 region: CASSMGGAKGETQYF. The CDR3, as DNA: TGTGCCAGTAGTATGGGGGGGGCCAAGGGAGAGACCCAGTACTTC. The chain carries TRBV19 and TRBJ2-5, with a weak D call TRBD2 (7 bases). CDR1 LNHDA and CDR2 SQIVND come from the germline V gene (reference sequence). This CDR3 comprises 15 residues. Trimming took off 3 bases at V and 4 bases at J, with 15 bases between the two ends. The full variable domain, completed using reference TRBV19 and TRBJ2-5, is DGGITQSPKYLFRKEGQNVTLSCEQNLNHDAMYWYRQDPGQGLRLIYYSQIVNDFQKGDIAEGYSVSREKKESFPLTVTSAQKNPTAFYLCASSMGGAKGETQYFGPGTRLLVL.

The chain joins TRBV10-1 to TRBJ2-7; possible D gene TRBD1, 5 bases. CDR3 length: 15 residues. V lost 3 bases, J lost 5 bases, and 17 bases lay in between. Per germline, CDR1 WNHNN and CDR2 SYGVQD (reference sequence). This CDR3 is CASSERFGRVNEQYF. CDR3 nucleotides: TGCGCCAGCAGTGAAAGATTTGGCAGGGTCAACGAGCAGTACTTC.

This chain links TRBV13 with TRBJ1-2; D is possibly TRBD1 (5 bases). The V and J ends lost 5 bases and 3 bases respectively, with 16 bases between them. There are 15 residues in the CDR3. Germline CDR1 PRHDT, CDR2 FYEKMQ (reference sequence). The CDR3 protein is CASSPRLVGDYGYTF. DNA for the CDR3: TGTGCCAGCAGCCCACGGCTTGTAGGGGACTATGGCTACACCTTC.

This clone was recorded a few times. This sequence joins TRBV11-2 and TRBJ2-7; 10 bases fit TRBD2. The ends lost 0 bases at V and 2 bases at J; junction bases unmatched: 4. CDR1 SGHAT and CDR2 FQNNGV come from the germline V gene. CDR3 length: 16 amino acids. The CDR3 region is CASSLELAGITYEQYF. CDR3 sequence (DNA): TGTGCCAGCAGCTTAGAACTAGCGGGGATTACCTACGAGCAGTACTTC.

The chain joins TRBV11-2 to TRBJ1-6; D unclear. The CDR3 runs to 14 residues. Germline V CDR1 and CDR2: SGHAT, FQNNGV. Trimming pared 0 bases from V and 9 bases from J, leaving 9 bases between. CDR3 DNA sequence: TGTGCCAGCAGCTTAGAGGTGTTTAGTTCACCCCTCCACTTT. This translates into CASSLEVFSSPLHF.

The chain recombines TRBV21-1 with TRBJ1-6. TRBV21-1 is labeled a pseudogene. This CDR3 has 15 amino acids. The CDR3 sequence: CASSPKGLDNSPLHF. CDR3 sequence (DNA): TGTGCCAGCAGTCCGAAAGGACTGGATAATTCACCCCTCCACTTT.

This clone came up once. The genes are TRBV7-9 and TRBJ2-4, with D perhaps matching TRBD1 (5 bases). The V gene lost 2 bases and the J gene lost 2 bases, with 13 bases spanning the gap. The CDR3 sequence is 16 residues long. The germline gives CDR1 SEHNR, CDR2 FQNEAQ (reference sequence). CDR3 region: CASSLYQGHSKNIQYF. In nucleotides, the CDR3 is TGTGCCAGCAGCTTATACCAGGGCCACTCCAAAAACATTCAGTACTTC.

The gene calls are TRBV28 and TRBJ1-1; D ambiguous. CDR3 length: 14 amino acids. Germline V lookup: CDR1 MDHEN, CDR2 SYDVKM. V gave up 2 bases and J gave up 1 base, with 8 bases separating them. CDR3 in DNA: TGTGCCAGCAGTTTACAAAATCCGAACACTGAAGCTTTCTTT. Translation gives CASSLQNPNTEAFF.

The V gene is TRBV6-5, the J gene TRBJ1-1, with no clear D. Germline loops: CDR1 MNHEY, CDR2 SVGAGI. This CDR3 is 14 amino acids long. V was clipped by 1 base and J by 1 base, with 7 bases between them. The CDR3 DNA reads TGTGCCAGCAGTTACTTAGAATGGAACACTGAAGCTTTCTTT. It codes for CASSYLEWNTEAFF.

The genes are TRBV27 and TRBJ1-1, with no clear D. The germline gives CDR1 MNHEY, CDR2 SMNVEV (reference sequence). The CDR3 sequence is 13 residues long. V was pared by 11 bases and J by 1 base, with 14 bases between. CDR3 in DNA: TGTGCCGCGGCCGCGCGGGCGAACACTGAAGCTTTCTTT. This sequence encodes CAAAARANTEAFF.

The gene calls are TRBV27 and TRBJ2-3, with 8 bases that match TRBD1. CDR1 is MNHEY and CDR2 is SMNVEV in the germline V gene (reference sequence). The CDR3 spans 16 residues. Trimming took 5 bases from V and 2 from J; bases not matched to a gene: 9. The CDR3 coding sequence is TGTGCCAGCAGTCCCCCCGGGACAGGCTTCACAGATACGCAGTATTTT. It translates to CASSPPGTGFTDTQYF.

The chain employs TRBV5-4 and TRBJ2-1; 13 positions agree with TRBD2. After removal of 1 base from V and 7 bases from J, the junction contained 5 bases not matched to a gene. The CDR3 contains 16 residues. Germline V CDR1 and CDR2: SGHNT, YYREEE (reference sequence). CDR3 DNA sequence: TGTGCCAGCAGCTTGCGACTAGCGGGAGGCGGGAATGAGCAGTTCTTC. Protein product: CASSLRLAGGGNEQFF.

The V gene is TRBV6-5, the J gene TRBJ1-4; D uncertain. V was trimmed by 7 bases and J by 8 bases, leaving 14 bases between them. The CDR3 totals 13 residues. Germline CDR1 reads MNHEY; CDR2 reads SVGAGI. The CDR3 coding sequence is TGTGCCAGCATGAGGGAAGGGCGAGAAAAACTGTTTTTT. Residues: CASMREGREKLFF.